This passage covers 11 T cell receptor beta chains from one sample sequenced in a study of regulatory T cells in long-lasting Graves disease. Assembly of TCR beta libraries relied on iRepertoire HTBI primers together with Arm-PCR of CDR3 regions. MiXCR was run by TCRdb on the multiplex PCR reads, yielding one entry per CDR3 protein. The sample lists roughly 440,000 distinct CDR3 sequences; roughly 15% were seen once. Stated time point: newly diagnosed GD, antithyroid drugs for less than 3 months. The TCR library was prepared using RNA isolated from PBMCs. These same records also appear under a second study, on T cells in Graves' hyperthyroidism and ophthalmopathy.

This sample comprised peripheral blood mononuclear cells (PBMCs), obtained at new diagnosis, from a patient treated with antithyroid drugs. These TCRs come from a woman under 30 with Graves disease.

This clonotype was observed many times. The chain couples TRBV2 to TRBJ1-5; D call uncertain. This CDR3 contains 16 residues. Trimming stripped 1 base from V and 2 bases from J, with 12 bases between. Germline V gene lookup returns CDR1 SNHLY and CDR2 FYNNEI. CDR3 amino acids: CASSEGGRRRNQPQHF. The CDR3 DNA follows: TGTGCCAGCAGTGAAGGAGGCAGGCGGCGCAATCAGCCCCAGCATTTT.

This clonotype was seen only a few times. This chain connects TRBV28 to TRBJ1-1; D unclear. CDR3 size: 14 residues. The V and J ends lost 3 bases and 0 bases respectively, with 8 bases between them. CDR1 and CDR2 from the germline V gene are MDHEN and SYDVKM. CDR3: CASSFRAVNTEAFF. As DNA, the CDR3 is TGTGCCAGCAGTTTTCGCGCTGTGAACACTGAAGCTTTCTTT.

This clonotype was found a few times. The V and J genes are TRBV27 and TRBJ2-7; 7 positions agree with TRBD2. Germline V gives CDR1 MNHEY, CDR2 SMNVEV (reference sequence). J lost 3 bases, V lost 4 bases, and 9 bases had no gene match. The CDR3 is 15 amino acids. The CDR3 DNA sequence: TGTGCCAGCAGTTCGGGGGGAACCTCCGTCTACGAGCAGTACTTC. It specifies CASSSGGTSVYEQYF.

This chain links TRBV27 with TRBJ1-5; possibly TRBD1 for D (5 bases). Trimming left V 5 bases short and J 8 bases short, with 10 bases between. The CDR3 runs to 12 residues. CDR1 is MNHEY and CDR2 is SMNVEV in the germline V gene (reference sequence). CDR3 protein: CASSQRGEPQHF. The CDR3 nucleotides read TGTGCCAGCAGTCAGAGGGGAGAGCCCCAGCATTTT.

This clonotype was recorded many times. The V gene is TRBV7-8, the J gene TRBJ2-3; the match to TRBD2 covers 8 bases. The germline V gene has CDR1 SGHVS and CDR2 FQNEAQ. Trimming removed 4 bases from V and 4 bases from J; junction bases left unmatched: 7. The CDR3 covers 15 residues. The CDR3 nucleotides are TGTGCCAGCAGCTCCTGGACTAGCAGATCAGATACGCAGTATTTT. Protein sequence: CASSSWTSRSDTQYF.

The chain employs TRBV11-2 and TRBJ2-6, with D uncertain. CDR1 and CDR2 from the germline V gene are SGHAT and FQNNGV. V was pared by 8 bases and J by 2 bases, with 10 bases between. This CDR3 is 14 amino acids long. The CDR3 region has the DNA TGTGCCAGCTCCTTCGGACCTGGGGCCAACGTCCTGACTTTC. Encoded protein: CASSFGPGANVLTF. The full variable domain, in which reference TRBV11-2 and TRBJ2-6 provide the parts outside the CDR3, is EAGVAQSPRYKIIEKRQSVAFWCNPISGHATLYWYQQILGQGPKLLIQFQNNGVVDDSQLPKDRFSAERLKGVDSTLKIQPAKLEDSAVYLCASSFGPGANVLTFGAGSRLTVL.

The chain recombines TRBV24-1 with TRBJ2-1; 8 bases fit TRBD2. The CDR3 spans 13 residues. Germline trimming cut 9 bases from V and 8 bases from J; bases unmatched to any gene: 8. Germline V CDR1 and CDR2: KGHDR, SFDVKD. CDR3 residues: CATSRGGEYEQFF. In DNA, the CDR3 is TGTGCCACCTCCCGGGGGGGGGAATATGAGCAGTTCTTC.

The rearrangement links TRBV28 to TRBJ1-3, with D perhaps matching TRBD1 (5 bases). CDR1 and CDR2 from the germline V gene are MDHEN and SYDVKM. The CDR3 runs 15 residues. The V end was cut by 3 bases, the J end by 4 bases, with 13 bases between. For the CDR3, the DNA is TGTGCCAGCAGTTTGGACACGACTGTCGGAAACACCATATATTTT. Encoded protein: CASSLDTTVGNTIYF. The complete variable domain, with remaining parts taken from reference TRBV28 and TRBJ1-3, reads DVKVTQSSRYLVKRTGEKVFLECVQDMDHENMFWYRQDPGLGLRLIYFSYDVKMKEKGDIPEGYSVSREKKERFSLILESASTNQTSMYLCASSLDTTVGNTIYFGEGSWLTVV.

There are many counts of this clonotype. The chain carries TRBV20-1 and TRBJ2-7; D is perhaps TRBD1 (6 bases). The V gene's germline CDR1 is DFQATT and CDR2 SNEGSKA (reference sequence). The CDR3 runs 12 residues. V dropped 4 bases and J dropped 2 bases, with 9 bases sitting between them. The CDR3 is CSAKRDTYEQYF. The CDR3, as DNA: TGCAGTGCTAAAAGGGACACCTACGAGCAGTACTTC.

This clonotype has ten or more counts. The CDR3 reads CASSQPGAGEQFF. The DNA of the CDR3 is TGTGCCAGCAGCCAACCGGGGGCCGGTGAGCAGTTCTTC. The V call is TRBV11-1, the J call TRBJ2-1; perhaps D is TRBD1 or TRBD2 (6 bases each). V was cut by 5 bases and J by 9 bases, with 14 bases left in between. Per germline, CDR1 SGHAT and CDR2 FQDESV (reference sequence). CDR3 size: 13 residues.

This clonotype was observed many times. The chain combines TRBV11-2 with TRBJ2-7, with 11 bases fitting TRBD1. This CDR3 region has 14 residues. Germline CDR1 is SGHAT and CDR2 is FQNNGV. With 4 bases clipped from V and 5 bases from J, the junction kept 4 bases outside the gene matches. For the CDR3, the DNA is TGTGCCAGCAGCTCGGGACAGGGGGTCAACGAGCAGTACTTC. Residues: CASSSGQGVNEQYF.